This TCR beta chain stems from a study of T cell repertoires in cytomegalovirus infection. V lost 1 base to trimming and J lost 5 bases, with 10 bases between them. The CDR3 is 14 amino acids. Germline CDR1 is MGHRA and CDR2 is YSYEKL. MiXCR was run by TCRdb on the reads, yielding one entry per CDR3 protein. The table has roughly 180,000 distinct CDR3 sequences, 20% to 25% seen once. Turning to this clonotype: Its antigen remains unidentified.

The source is a human donor in good health (CMV status not recorded). Some clones in this sample may be carry-over from other donors' samples. This rearrangement joins TRBV4-1 to TRBJ2-3; D unresolved. Specimen: CD8+ T cells from cultured PBMCs, collected from culture after CMV antigen stimulation. The CDR3 loop is CASSQAGPGDTQYF. CDR3 DNA: TGCGCCAGCAGCCAAGCAGGCCCCGGAGATACGCAGTATTTT.